The clone carrying this T cell receptor beta chain was detected a few times. It was 5'RACE with constant-segment primers that produced the TCR alpha and TCR beta cDNA libraries, which carried sample barcodes and UMIs. TCRdb reprocessed the 5' RACE reads via MiXCR and lists one record per CDR3 protein. The sample has approximately 500,000 distinct CDR3 sequences, around a quarter seen once; the top ten hold 9.5% to 15%. These data originate in a study of T-cell memory formation after mild COVID-19. V lost 5 bases to trimming and J lost 11 bases, with 18 bases between them. The CDR3 covers 13 residues. CDR1 is SEHNR and CDR2 is FQNEAQ in the germline V gene (reference sequence).

The sample consisted of PBMCs or a T cell subset sorted from them (not recorded which). This TCR was sampled from an adult woman who had mild COVID-19 (a few samples of this study predate the infection). Cell type and time point are not known. The V and J genes are TRBV7-9 and TRBJ1-1; D unresolved. Here the CDR3 reads CASSPMSNTQAFF. The CDR3, as DNA: TGTGCCAGCAGCCCCATGTCTAACACCCAGGCTTTCTTT.